Listed below are T cell receptor beta chains from one sample, sequenced in a study of T cell responses to AZD1222 COVID-19 vaccine. TCRdb's copy holds only in-frame clones and misses some; the assay was immunoSEQ multiplex PCR. The data hold 150,000 to 200,000 clones, with 90% to 95% observed a single time. Sequenced material: peripheral blood, taken on day 0 of AZD1222 vaccination. All receptors come from an adult in good health. The CDR3 runs from the conserved cysteine through the conserved F or W. The D gene is left open where the match is weak. Clone size, where shown, is once, few, many, or a class for clones that have expanded.

J gene	D gene	V gene	clone size	CDR3 protein	CDR3 DNA
TRBJ1-1	-	TRBV3-1/TRBV3-2	-	CASSPRGQGMNTEAFF	TGTGCCAGCAGCCCCCGGGGTCAGGGTATGAACACTGAAGCTTTCTTT
TRBJ1-1	-	TRBV30	-	CAQATGYETEAFF	TGTGCCCAGGCAACAGGGTACGAAACTGAAGCTTTCTTT
TRBJ2-1	TRBD2	TRBV6-5	-	CASRPELAGYEQFF	TGTGCCAGCAGACCGGAACTAGCGGGATATGAGCAGTTCTTC
TRBJ2-7	-	TRBV6-5	-	CASSLGSAEYEQYF	TGTGCCAGCAGTTTGGGTAGCGCGGAGTACGAGCAGTACTTC
TRBJ1-2	-	TRBV10-2	-	CASYTPGTSISGYTF	TGCGCCAGTTACACCCCAGGGACTAGTATCTCTGGCTACACCTTC
TRBJ2-3	-	TRBV7-7	-	CASSPLNLVQDTQYF	TGTGCCAGCAGCCCCTTGAATTTGGTGCAAGATACGCAGTATTTT
TRBJ2-2	TRBD1	TRBV19	-	CASQDRGKNTGELFF	TGTGCCAGTCAGGACAGGGGGAAAAACACCGGGGAGCTGTTTTTT
TRBJ2-7	TRBD1	TRBV5-1	-	CASSLQTGTAGYEQYF	TGCGCCAGCAGCTTGCAGACTGGGACAGCCGGCTACGAGCAGTACTTC
TRBJ2-2	-	TRBV6-5	-	CASGRDYANTGELFF	TGTGCCAGCGGAAGAGACTACGCAAACACCGGGGAGCTGTTTTTT
TRBJ2-7	-	TRBV5-1	-	CASSLDILRDTTYEQYF	TGCGCCAGCAGCCTCGACATTCTCCGGGACACAACCTACGAGCAGTACTTC
TRBJ2-3	-	TRBV19	-	CASSKTGGLITDTQYF	TGTGCCAGTAGTAAGACGGGGGGCCTAATCACAGATACGCAGTATTTT
TRBJ2-3	TRBD2	TRBV2	-	CASSEAGGGTDTQYF	TGTGCCAGCAGTGAAGCCGGGGGGGGCACAGATACGCAGTATTTT
TRBJ2-1	-	TRBV18	-	CASSPSGGGVYNEQFF	TGTGCCAGCTCACCAAGCGGCGGGGGCGTATACAATGAGCAGTTCTTC
TRBJ1-3	-	TRBV10-3	once	CAISESKRTYSGNTIYF	TGTGCCATCAGTGAGTCGAAGCGGACCTACTCTGGAAACACCATATATTTT
TRBJ1-1	-	TRBV10-3	-	CAGRQQMNTEAFF	TGTGCGGGGCGACAGCAGATGAACACTGAAGCTTTCTTT